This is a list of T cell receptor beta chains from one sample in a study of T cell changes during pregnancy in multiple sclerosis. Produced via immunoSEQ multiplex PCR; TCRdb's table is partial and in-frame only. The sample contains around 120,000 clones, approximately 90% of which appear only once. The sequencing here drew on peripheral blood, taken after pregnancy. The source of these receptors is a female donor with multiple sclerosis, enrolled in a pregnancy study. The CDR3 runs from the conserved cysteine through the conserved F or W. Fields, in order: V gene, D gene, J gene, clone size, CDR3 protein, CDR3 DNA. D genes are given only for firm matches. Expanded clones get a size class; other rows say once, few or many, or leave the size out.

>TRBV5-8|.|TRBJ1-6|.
CASSLKQGGHSPLHF
TGTGCCAGCAGCTTGAAGCAGGGAGGGCATTCACCCCTCCACTTT
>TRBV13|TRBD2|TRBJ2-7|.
CASSYEGTSGYEQYF
TGTGCCAGCAGCTACGAGGGGACTAGCGGCTACGAGCAGTACTTC
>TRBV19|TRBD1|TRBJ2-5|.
CASSPRGTETQYF
TGTGCCAGTAGTCCCAGGGGGACGGAGACCCAGTACTTC
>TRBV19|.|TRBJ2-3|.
CASSISLRGFSTDTQYF
TGTGCCAGTAGTATTTCCCTACGGGGGTTTAGCACAGATACGCAGTATTTT
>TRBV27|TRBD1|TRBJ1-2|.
CASSPTPGQGDYGYTF
TGTGCCAGCAGTCCAACCCCGGGACAGGGGGACTATGGCTACACCTTC
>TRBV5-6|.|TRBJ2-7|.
CASSLPGIYEQYF
TGTGCCAGCAGCTTGCCGGGAATCTACGAGCAGTACTTC
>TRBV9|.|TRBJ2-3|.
CASSARGGGPDTQYF
TGTGCCAGCAGCGCCCGTGGGGGGGGCCCAGATACGCAGTATTTT
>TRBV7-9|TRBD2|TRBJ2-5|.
CASSWGRAGDETQYF
TGTGCCAGCAGCTGGGGTAGGGCGGGGGACGAGACCCAGTACTTC
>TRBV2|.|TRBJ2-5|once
CASTYQETQYF
TGTGCCAGCACATACCAAGAGACCCAGTACTTC
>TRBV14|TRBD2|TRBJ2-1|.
CASSHLRGGHNEQFF
TGTGCCAGCAGCCACCTTCGGGGGGGCCACAATGAGCAGTTCTTC
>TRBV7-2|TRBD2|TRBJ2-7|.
CASSLSSAGGSYEQYF
TGTGCCAGCAGCTTAAGTTCGGCGGGGGGGTCCTACGAGCAGTACTTC
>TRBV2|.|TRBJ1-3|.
CASNPGSGNTIYF
TGTGCCAGCAATCCAGGGTCTGGAAACACCATATATTTT
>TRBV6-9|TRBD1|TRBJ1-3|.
CASKQGGRSGNTIYF
TGTGCCAGCAAGCAGGGGGGACGCTCTGGAAACACCATATATTTT
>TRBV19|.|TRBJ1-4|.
CASSTGGTTNEKLFF
TGTGCCAGTAGTACTGGAGGGACAACTAATGAAAAACTGTTTTTT
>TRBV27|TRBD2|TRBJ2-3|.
CASSLRGGGGRTDTQYF
TGTGCCAGCAGTTTGAGGGGCGGGGGGGGGCGCACAGATACGCAGTATTTT
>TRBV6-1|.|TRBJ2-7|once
CASSVGLTYEQYF
TGTGCCAGCAGTGTGGGACTTACCTACGAGCAGTACTTC
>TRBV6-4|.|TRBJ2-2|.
CASSESASRELFF
TGTGCCAGCAGTGAATCTGCCAGTCGGGAGCTGTTTTTT
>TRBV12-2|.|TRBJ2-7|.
CASRLERRWPRDISYEQYF
TGTGCAAGTCGCTTAGAACGGCGGTGGCCCCGGGACATTTCCTACGAGCAGTACTTC
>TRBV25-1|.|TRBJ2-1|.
CASSEYGLAGYNEQFF
TGTGCCAGCAGTGAATATGGCCTGGCAGGGTACAATGAGCAGTTCTTC
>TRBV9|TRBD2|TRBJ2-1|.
CASSTPGRGFDGNEQFF
TGTGCCAGCAGCACACCAGGGAGGGGATTCGACGGCAATGAGCAGTTCTTC
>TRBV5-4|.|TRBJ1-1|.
CASSLGQVNTEAFF
TGTGCCAGCAGCTTGGGGCAGGTGAACACTGAAGCTTTCTTT
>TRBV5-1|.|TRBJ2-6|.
CASRDRTGANVLTF
TGCGCCAGCCGAGACAGGACTGGGGCCAACGTCCTGACTTTC
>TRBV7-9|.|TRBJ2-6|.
CASSSTETGANVLTF
TGTGCCAGCAGCTCGACAGAGACTGGGGCCAACGTCCTGACTTTC
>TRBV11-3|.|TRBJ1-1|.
CASSSKRNTEAFF
TGTGCCAGCAGCTCTAAGAGGAACACTGAAGCTTTCTTT
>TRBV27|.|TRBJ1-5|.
CASSFLTPDENQPQHF
TGTGCCAGCAGTTTTCTGACACCCGATGAAAATCAGCCCCAGCATTTT
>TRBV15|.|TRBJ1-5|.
CATSRDRDSNQPQHF
TGTGCCACCAGCAGAGATCGGGATAGCAATCAGCCCCAGCATTTT
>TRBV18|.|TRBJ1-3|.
CASSPPAFSGNTIYF
TGTGCCAGCTCACCACCGGCCTTCTCTGGAAACACCATATATTTT
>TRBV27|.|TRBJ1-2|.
CASSWAQANYGYTF
TGTGCCAGCAGTTGGGCCCAAGCTAACTATGGCTACACCTTC
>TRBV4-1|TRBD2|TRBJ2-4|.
CASSHELSGAVHF
TGCGCCAGCAGCCATGAACTTAGCGGGGCCGTCCACTTC
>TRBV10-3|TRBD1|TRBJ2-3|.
CAISERTGGRTDTQYF
TGTGCCATCAGCGAAAGGACAGGGGGGAGGACAGATACGCAGTATTTT
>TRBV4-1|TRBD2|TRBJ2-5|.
CASSPAGLLVQETQYF
TGCGCCAGCAGCCCCGCGGGACTACTAGTCCAAGAGACCCAGTACTTC
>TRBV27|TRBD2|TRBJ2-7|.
CASSSTWALRGGDEQYF
TGTGCCAGCAGCTCTACGTGGGCTCTACGGGGGGGCGATGAGCAGTACTTC
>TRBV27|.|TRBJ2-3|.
CASSSLAQNTDTQYF
TGTGCCAGCAGTTCATTAGCGCAAAACACAGATACGCAGTATTTT
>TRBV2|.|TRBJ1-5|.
CASSDNRASFQPQHF
TGTGCCAGCAGTGATAACAGGGCATCTTTCCAGCCCCAGCATTTT
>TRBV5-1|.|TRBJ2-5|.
CASSLDGVGAETQYF
TGCGCCAGCAGCTTGGATGGGGTAGGGGCAGAGACCCAGTACTTC
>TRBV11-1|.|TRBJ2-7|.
CASSKTKTYEQYF
TGTGCCAGCAGCAAGACTAAGACCTACGAGCAGTACTTC
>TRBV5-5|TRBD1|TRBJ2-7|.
CASSFQGTGGSYEQYF
TGTGCCAGCAGCTTTCAAGGGACAGGGGGCTCCTACGAGCAGTACTTC
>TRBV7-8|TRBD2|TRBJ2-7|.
CASSSGGTNEQYF
TGTGCCAGCAGCTCGGGGGGGACCAACGAGCAGTACTTC
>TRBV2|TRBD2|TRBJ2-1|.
CASSEGMAGEFQFF
TGTGCCAGCAGTGAAGGGATGGCGGGGGAGTTTCAGTTCTTC